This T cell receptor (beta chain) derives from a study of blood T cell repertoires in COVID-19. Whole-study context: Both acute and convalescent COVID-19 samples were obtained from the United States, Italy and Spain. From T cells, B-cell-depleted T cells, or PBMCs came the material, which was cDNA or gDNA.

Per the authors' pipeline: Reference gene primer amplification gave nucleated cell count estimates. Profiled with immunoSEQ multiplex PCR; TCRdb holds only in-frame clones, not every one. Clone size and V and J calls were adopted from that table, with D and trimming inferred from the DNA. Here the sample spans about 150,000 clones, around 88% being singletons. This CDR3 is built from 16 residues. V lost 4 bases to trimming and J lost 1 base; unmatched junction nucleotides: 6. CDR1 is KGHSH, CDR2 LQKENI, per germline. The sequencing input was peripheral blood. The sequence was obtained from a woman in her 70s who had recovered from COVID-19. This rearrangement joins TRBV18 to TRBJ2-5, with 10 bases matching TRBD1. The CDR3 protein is CASSRRQGATQETQYF. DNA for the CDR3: TGTGCCAGCTCACGGCGACAGGGGGCTACCCAAGAGACCCAGTACTTC.